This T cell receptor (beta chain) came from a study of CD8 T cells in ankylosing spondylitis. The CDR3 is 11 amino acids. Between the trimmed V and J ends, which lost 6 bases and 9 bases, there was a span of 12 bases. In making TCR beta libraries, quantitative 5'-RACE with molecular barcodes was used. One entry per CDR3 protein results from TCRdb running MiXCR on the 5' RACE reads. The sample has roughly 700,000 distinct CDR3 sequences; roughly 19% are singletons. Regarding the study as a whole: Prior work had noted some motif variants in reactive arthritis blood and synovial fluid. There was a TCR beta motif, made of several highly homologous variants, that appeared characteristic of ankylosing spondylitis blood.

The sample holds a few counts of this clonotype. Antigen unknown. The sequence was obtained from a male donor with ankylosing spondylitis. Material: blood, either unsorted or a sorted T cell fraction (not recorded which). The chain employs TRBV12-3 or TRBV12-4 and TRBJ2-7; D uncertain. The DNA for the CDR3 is TGTGCCAGCAGCCCCGCGGATCTGCAGTACTTC. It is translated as CASSPADLQYF.